Below, one T cell receptor beta chain is given with its context. Germline V lookup: CDR1 SQVTM, CDR2 ANQGSEA. The V end was cut by 6 bases, the J end by 3 bases, with 13 bases between. This CDR3 contains 13 residues. The record originates from a study of blood T cell repertoires in COVID-19. Study in general: Samples came from the United States, Italy and Spain, spanning acute and convalescent COVID-19.

In the original processing: Amplification of reference gene primers was used by the study to estimate nucleated cell counts. Clones were read by immunoSEQ multiplex PCR, and TCRdb kept only the in-frame ones, dropping some. V, J and clone size are those of that table, while D and trimming were read from the DNA. The data contain under 300,000 clones, 75% to 90% of them singletons. Seattle patients were enrolled during active infection and followed longitudinally. The sample was peripheral blood. The chain carries TRBV29-1 and TRBJ2-3, with D unclear. The clonotype comes from a woman in her 70s with COVID-19, enrolled during active disease. This CDR3 reads CSVGPGRTDTQYF. In DNA form, the CDR3 reads TGCAGCGTGGGCCCCGGTCGGACAGATACGCAGTATTTT.